This T cell receptor (beta chain) was identified in a study of technical replicates of blood from a handful of donors. The table came from immunoSEQ multiplex PCR; TCRdb's copy has only in-frame clones and leaves some out. The sample lists tens of thousands of clones, about 93% seen once, with approximately 0.27% in the top ten. CDR1 is SEHNR, CDR2 FQNEAQ, per germline (reference sequence). CDR3 length equals 13 residues. V trimming: 5 bases; J trimming: 5 bases; junction bases outside the gene matches: 5. The sample comprised T cells isolated from PBMCs. This chain connects TRBV7-9 to TRBJ2-7; 8 nucleotides agree with TRBD1. The TCR was taken from a human donor in good health. Here the CDR3 reads CASSRTTGDEQYF. DNA of the CDR3: TGTGCCAGCAGCCGGACGACAGGGGACGAGCAGTACTTC.